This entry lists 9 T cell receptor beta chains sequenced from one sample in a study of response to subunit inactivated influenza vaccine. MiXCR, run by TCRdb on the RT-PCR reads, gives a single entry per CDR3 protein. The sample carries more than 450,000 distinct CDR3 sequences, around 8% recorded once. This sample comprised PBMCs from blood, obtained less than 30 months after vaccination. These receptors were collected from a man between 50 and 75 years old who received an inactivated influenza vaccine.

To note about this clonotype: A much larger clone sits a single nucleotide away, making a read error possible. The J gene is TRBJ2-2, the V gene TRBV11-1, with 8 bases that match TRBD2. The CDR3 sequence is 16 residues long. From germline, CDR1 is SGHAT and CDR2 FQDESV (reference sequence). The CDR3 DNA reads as TGTGCCAGCAGCTTAACGAGGGCGGGAGGCGCCGGGGAGCTGGTTTTT. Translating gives CASSLTRAGGAGELVF.

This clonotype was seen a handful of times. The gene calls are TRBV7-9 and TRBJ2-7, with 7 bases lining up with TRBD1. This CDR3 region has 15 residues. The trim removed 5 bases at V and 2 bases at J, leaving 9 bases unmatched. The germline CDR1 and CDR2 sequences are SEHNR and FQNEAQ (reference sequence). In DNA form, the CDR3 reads TGTGCCAGCAGCGAGGATGGGACAGCGACCTACGAGCAGTACTTC. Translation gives CASSEDGTATYEQYF. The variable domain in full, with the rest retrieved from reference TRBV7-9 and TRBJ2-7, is DTGVSQNPRHKITKRGQNVTFRCDPISEHNRLYWYRQTLGQGPEFLTYFQNEAQLEKSRLLSDRFSAERPKGSFSTLEIQRTEQGDSAMYLCASSEDGTATYEQYFGPGTRLTVT.

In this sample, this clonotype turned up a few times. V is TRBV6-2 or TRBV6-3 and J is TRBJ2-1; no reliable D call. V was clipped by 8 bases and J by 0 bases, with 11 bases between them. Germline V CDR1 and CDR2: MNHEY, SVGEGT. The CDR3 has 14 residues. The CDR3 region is CASSSLSSYNEQFF. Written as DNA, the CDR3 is TGTGCCAGCTCCTCTCTCAGCTCCTACAATGAGCAGTTCTTC.

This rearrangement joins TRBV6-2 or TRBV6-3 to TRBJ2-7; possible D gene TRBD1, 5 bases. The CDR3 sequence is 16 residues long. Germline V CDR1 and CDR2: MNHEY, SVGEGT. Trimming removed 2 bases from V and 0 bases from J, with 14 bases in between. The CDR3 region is CASSYPQDVSSYEQYF. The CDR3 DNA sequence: TGTGCCAGCAGTTACCCACAGGACGTAAGCTCCTACGAGCAGTACTTC.

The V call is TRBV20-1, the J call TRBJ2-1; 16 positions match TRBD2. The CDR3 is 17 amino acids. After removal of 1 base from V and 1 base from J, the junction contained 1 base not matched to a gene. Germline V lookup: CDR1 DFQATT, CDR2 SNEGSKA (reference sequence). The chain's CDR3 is CSARAGLAGGSYNEQFF. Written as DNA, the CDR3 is TGCAGTGCTAGAGCGGGACTAGCGGGGGGGTCCTACAATGAGCAGTTCTTC.

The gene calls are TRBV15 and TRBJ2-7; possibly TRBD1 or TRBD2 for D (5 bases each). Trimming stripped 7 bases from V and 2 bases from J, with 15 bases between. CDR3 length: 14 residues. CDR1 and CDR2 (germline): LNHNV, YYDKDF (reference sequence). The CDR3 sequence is CATKTRDGPYEQYF. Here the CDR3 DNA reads TGTGCCACCAAGACTCGGGACGGACCCTACGAGCAGTACTTC.

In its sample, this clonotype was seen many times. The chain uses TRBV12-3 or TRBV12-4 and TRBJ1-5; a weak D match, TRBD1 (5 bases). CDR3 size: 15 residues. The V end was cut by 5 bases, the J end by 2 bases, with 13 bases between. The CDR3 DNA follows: TGTGCCAGCAGTCGGGGCGAAGCTGGCAATCAGCCCCAGCATTTT. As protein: CASSRGEAGNQPQHF.

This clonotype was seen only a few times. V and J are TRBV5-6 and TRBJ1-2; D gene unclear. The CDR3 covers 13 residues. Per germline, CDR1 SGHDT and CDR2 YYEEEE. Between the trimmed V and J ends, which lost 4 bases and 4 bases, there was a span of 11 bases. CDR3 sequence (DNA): TGTGCCAGCAGCACCCGGGTCTTCTATGGCTACACCTTC. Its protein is CASSTRVFYGYTF.

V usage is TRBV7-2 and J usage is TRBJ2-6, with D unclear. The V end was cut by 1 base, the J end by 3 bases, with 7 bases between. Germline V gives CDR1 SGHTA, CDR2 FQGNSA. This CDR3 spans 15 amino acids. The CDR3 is CASSLGSVGANVLTF. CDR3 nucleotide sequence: TGTGCCAGCAGCTTAGGGTCAGTTGGGGCCAACGTCCTGACTTTC.